This T cell receptor beta chain was sequenced during a study of blood T cell repertoires in COVID-19. Turning to the study itself: Sites in the United States, Italy and Spain provided acute and convalescent COVID-19 samples. T cells, B-cell-depleted T cells, or PBMCs supplied cDNA or gDNA.

Sequencing was performed with immunoSEQ multiplex PCR; in TCRdb, only in-frame clones are kept and a portion is missing. Here the sample spans approximately 89,000 clones, 80% being singletons. This clone is a singleton in its sample. The clonotype comes from an elderly woman with acute or convalescent COVID-19. The sequencing input was peripheral blood.

CDR3 sequence: CASSPRENTEAFF. In DNA, the CDR3 is TGTGCCAGCAGCCCCCGGGAGAACACTGAAGCTTTCTTT. This chain uses TRBV3-1 (or the pseudogene TRBV3-2) with TRBJ1-1; no firm D call. The germline CDR1 and CDR2 sequences are LGHDT and YNNKEL (reference sequence). V was pared by 4 bases and J by 1 base, with 7 bases between. This CDR3 is 13 amino acids long.